This T cell receptor beta chain originates from a study of Ad26.COV2.S vaccination and SARS-CoV-2 variants. CDR1 and CDR2 (germline): SGDLS, YYNGEE. V was cut by 3 bases and J by 0 bases, with 13 bases left in between. The CDR3 runs 16 residues. The method was immunoSEQ multiplex PCR; TCRdb's version includes in-frame clones alone and lacks a portion of them. The profile shows about 330,000 clones, almost 90% of them singletons. The treatment here: 15 to 20 received Ad26.COV2.S at low or high dose, single or two shots; roughly five received placebo; per-sample allocation not given. Sampling took place 63 days after the first vaccine or placebo injection.

Specimen: peripheral blood, collected in a trial of Ad26.COV2.S vaccine versus placebo. This receptor was obtained from a person between 18 and 59 years old who received the Ad26.COV2.S COVID-19 vaccine or a placebo. This chain joins TRBV9 and TRBJ2-1, with D tentatively TRBD2 (5 bases). CDR3 loop: CASSGLYRDSYNEQFF. CDR3 DNA sequence: TGTGCCAGCAGCGGGCTTTACCGGGACTCCTACAATGAGCAGTTCTTC.